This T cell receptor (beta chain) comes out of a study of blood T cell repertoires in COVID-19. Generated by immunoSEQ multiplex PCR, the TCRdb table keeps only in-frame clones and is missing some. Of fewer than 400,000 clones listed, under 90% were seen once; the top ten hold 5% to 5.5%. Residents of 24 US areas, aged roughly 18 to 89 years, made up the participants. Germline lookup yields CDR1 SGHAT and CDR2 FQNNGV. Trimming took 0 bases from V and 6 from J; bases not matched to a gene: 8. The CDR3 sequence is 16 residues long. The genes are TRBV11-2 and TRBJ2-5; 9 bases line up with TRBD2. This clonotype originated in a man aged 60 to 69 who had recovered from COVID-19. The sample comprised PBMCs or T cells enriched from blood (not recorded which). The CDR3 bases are TGTGCCAGCAGCTTAGAGTTTATAGGACTAGCGAAGACCCAGTACTTC. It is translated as CASSLEFIGLAKTQYF.